Shown below are 25 T cell receptor beta chains from a single sample sequenced in a study of graft-versus-host responses after intestinal transplantation. Co-plating was performed using around 200,000 CFSE-labeled responder cells and around 200,000 irradiated, violet-dye-labeled stimulator cells. The protocol was immunoSEQ multiplex PCR, while the TCRdb copy is restricted to in-frame clones and leaves out a portion. Of approximately 10,000 clones listed, 25% to 35% are singletons. Sequencing used alloreactive CD8+ T cells from a mixed lymphocyte reaction culture, obtained before intestinal transplant. As for subset: CFSE-low proliferating T cells sorted from approximately six-day pre-transplant mixed lymphocyte reaction (GvH or HvG direction). The receptor set was obtained from a human patient who received an intestinal transplant.

The sample holds a few counts of this clone. The chain's CDR3 is CASSLAENYEQYF. CDR3 in DNA: TGCGCCAGCAGCTTGGCCGAGAACTACGAGCAGTACTTC. The chain combines TRBV5-1 with TRBJ2-7, with D unclear. In germline, CDR1 is SGHRS, CDR2 YFSETQ. CDR3 size: 13 residues. Trimming pared 0 bases from V and 3 bases from J, leaving 7 bases between.

This clone has just a few counts. V and J are TRBV13 and TRBJ2-7, with 12 nucleotides matching TRBD1. Looked up from germline, CDR1 is PRHDT and CDR2 is FYEKMQ (reference sequence). With V trimmed by 5 bases and J by 3 bases, 5 bases remained unmatched. CDR3 size: 15 residues. CDR3 region: CASSQGTGGLYEQYF. CDR3 DNA: TGTGCCAGCAGCCAAGGGACAGGGGGCCTCTACGAGCAGTACTTC. Drawing the rest from reference TRBV13 and TRBJ2-7, the complete variable domain is AAGVIQSPRHLIKEKRETATLKCYPIPRHDTVYWYQQGPGQDPQFLISFYEKMQSDKGSIPDRFSAQQFSDYHSELNMSSLELGDSALYFCASSQGTGGLYEQYFGPGTRLTVT.

V and J are TRBV11-3 and TRBJ2-3; 10 bases fit TRBD2. This CDR3 is 15 amino acids long. V was pared by 5 bases and J by 2 bases, with 4 bases of the junction left unmatched. Germline CDR1 SGHNT, CDR2 YENEEA. The CDR3 DNA reads TGTGCCAGCAGCGAAGGGACTAGCGACACAGATACGCAGTATTTT. It translates to CASSEGTSDTDTQYF.

Worth noting for this clone: One junction end does not reproduce the germline sequence, and a read error may be involved. V usage is TRBV7-7 and J usage is TRBJ2-3, with D hard to call. The CDR3 has 13 amino acids. Germline loops: CDR1 SSHAT, CDR2 FNYEAQ (reference sequence). CDR3 bases: TGTGCTAGCAGCCCCTCTCGGTCTGATACGCAGTATTTT. Residues: CASSPSRSDTQYF.

This clone is medium-sized (0.01 to 0.1%). The chain uses TRBV27 and TRBJ1-5; D gene unclear. The V end was cut by 3 bases, the J end by 3 bases, with 3 bases between. CDR1 MNHEY and CDR2 SMNVEV come from the germline V gene (reference sequence). The CDR3 is 12 residues long. The CDR3 nucleotides read TGTGCCAGCAGTTTCCTCAATCAGCCCCAGCATTTT. Protein product: CASSFLNQPQHF.

This clone has just one count. The chain joins TRBV6-6 to TRBJ2-1, with D perhaps TRBD2 (6 bases). Germline V lookup: CDR1 MNHNY, CDR2 SVGAGI (reference sequence). V gave up 5 bases and J gave up 3 bases, with 11 bases separating them. The CDR3 has 14 amino acids. DNA for the CDR3: TGTGCCAGCAGTGCGGGACGCGTCTACAATGAGCAGTTCTTC. Translating it yields CASSAGRVYNEQFF.

V gene TRBV9 combines with J gene TRBJ2-5; D might be TRBD1 (7 bases). Germline V CDR1 and CDR2: SGDLS, YYNGEE. The CDR3 spans 14 residues. Trimming stripped 0 bases from V and 5 bases from J, with 11 bases between. CDR3: CASSVVSGGETQYF. The DNA for the CDR3 is TGTGCCAGCAGCGTAGTCTCAGGGGGGGAGACCCAGTACTTC.

This clone turned up a few times. In DNA form, the CDR3 reads TGCAGCGTTGACCCCGGGGGGGACACTGAAGCTTTCTTT. Residues: CSVDPGGDTEAFF. The genes are TRBV29-1 and TRBJ1-1, with D possibly being TRBD1 (5 bases). Per germline, CDR1 SQVTM and CDR2 ANQGSEA. This CDR3 comprises 13 residues. Trimming left V 3 bases short and J 3 bases short, with 11 bases between.

This clone has just a few counts. The rearrangement uses TRBV2 and TRBJ2-5, with a weak D call TRBD2 (5 bases). CDR3 length: 15 amino acids. CDR1 and CDR2 (germline): SNHLY, FYNNEI. Trimming removed 1 base from V and 2 bases from J, with 11 bases in between. The CDR3 DNA reads as TGTGCCAGCAGTGAAGTACCCAGCGGACAAGAGACCCAGTACTTC. Amino acids: CASSEVPSGQETQYF. Supplemented by reference TRBV2 and TRBJ2-5, the full variable domain reads EPEVTQTPSHQVTQMGQEVILRCVPISNHLYFYWYRQILGQKVEFLVSFYNNEISEKSEIFDDQFSVERPDGSNFTLKIRSTKLEDSAMYFCASSEVPSGQETQYFGPGTRLLVL.

The rearrangement joins TRBV6-5 to TRBJ2-1; 10 nucleotides line up with TRBD2. V trimming: 6 bases; J trimming: 6 bases; junction bases outside the gene matches: 5. CDR3 length: 14 amino acids. CDR1 MNHEY and CDR2 SVGAGI come from the germline V gene. CDR3 amino acids: CASRFSGGPNEQFF. The CDR3, as DNA: TGTGCCAGCAGATTTAGCGGGGGGCCCAATGAGCAGTTCTTC.

The chain uses TRBV27 and TRBJ2-1; TRBD2 is a possible D gene (6 bases). The CDR3 has 13 residues. Germline lookup yields CDR1 MNHEY and CDR2 SMNVEV (reference sequence). Trimming shortened V by 7 bases and J by 7 bases, and 14 bases separated the two germline ends. CDR3 nucleotides: TGTGCCAGCATGGTAGGGAGCGGGAATGAGCAGTTCTTC. Amino acids: CASMVGSGNEQFF.

This clone showed up just once. The chain is built from TRBV6-5 and TRBJ1-1, with TRBD1 matching over 10 bases. V was pared by 8 bases and J by 5 bases, with 8 bases of the junction left unmatched. Germline lookup yields CDR1 MNHEY and CDR2 SVGAGI. The CDR3 length is 14 residues. The CDR3 DNA sequence: TGTGCCAGCCACCTCGGGACAGGGGTTACTGAAGCTTTCTTT. It yields the protein CASHLGTGVTEAFF.

This rearrangement joins TRBV11-1 to TRBJ2-7; TRBD1 is a possible D gene (5 bases). V lost 0 bases to trimming and J lost 5 bases, with 11 bases between them. There are 14 residues in the CDR3. Per germline, CDR1 SGHAT and CDR2 FQDESV (reference sequence). CDR3 sequence: CASSLANRPHEQYF. CDR3 coding DNA: TGTGCCAGCAGCTTAGCAAACAGGCCCCACGAGCAGTACTTC. The full variable domain, in which reference TRBV11-1 and TRBJ2-7 provide the parts outside the CDR3, is EAEVAQSPRYKITEKSQAVAFWCDPISGHATLYWYRQILGQGPELLVQFQDESVVDDSQLPKDRFSAERLKGVDSTLKIQPAELGDSAMYLCASSLANRPHEQYFGPGTRLTVT.

The chain links TRBV6-1 to TRBJ2-7; D perhaps matches TRBD2 (6 bases). The CDR3 loop spans 12 amino acids. Germline V gene data show CDR1 as MNHNS and CDR2 as SASEGT. V was clipped by 7 bases and J by 6 bases, with 13 bases between them. CDR3 in DNA: TGTGCCAGCACGGGACTCAGGGTCGAGCAGTACTTC. Protein sequence: CASTGLRVEQYF.

The table lists this clone with a few counts. The chain carries TRBV4-1 and TRBJ2-3, with D possibly being TRBD1 (5 bases). Germline CDR1 reads MGHRA; CDR2 reads YSYEKL. Trimming cost V 1 base and J 6 bases, with 14 bases left between them. CDR3 length: 15 amino acids. The CDR3 nucleotides are TGCGCCAGCAGCCAAGGGGGCACTGGGTGGGATACGCAGTATTTT. It codes for CASSQGGTGWDTQYF.

This chain links TRBV6-5 with TRBJ2-1; 8 nucleotides line up with TRBD2. The CDR3 has 15 residues. The V and J ends lost 2 bases and 4 bases, in that order; junction bases with no gene match: 4. The germline gives CDR1 MNHEY, CDR2 SVGAGI. The chain's CDR3 is CASSYGGGGYNEQFF. The CDR3 coding sequence is TGTGCCAGCAGTTACGGGGGCGGGGGGTACAATGAGCAGTTCTTC.

The chain carries TRBV5-6 and TRBJ2-5, with a possible D match to TRBD1 (7 bases). CDR1 is SGHDT, CDR2 YYEEEE, per germline. The CDR3 loop spans 15 amino acids. The V end was cut by 0 bases, the J end by 5 bases, with 14 bases between. CDR3 DNA: TGTGCCAGCAGCTTGGTGGAGGGGGCTTGGGAGACCCAGTACTTC. It codes for CASSLVEGAWETQYF. Looking up the rest from reference TRBV5-6 and TRBJ2-5 gives the full variable domain: DAGVTQSPTHLIKTRGQQVTLRCSPKSGHDTVSWYQQALGQGPQFIFQYYEEEERQRGNFPDRFSGHQFPNYSSELNVNALLLGDSALYLCASSLVEGAWETQYFGPGTRLLVL.

For the CDR3, the DNA is TGTGCTAGTGGTTTGGTAGCGGGGGGGGACAATGAGCAGTTCTTC. Translated, it gives CASGLVAGGDNEQFF. The chain joins TRBV12-5 to TRBJ2-1; 10 bases align to TRBD2. CDR1 is LGHNT and CDR2 is FRNRAP in the germline V gene. The CDR3 is 15 residues long. The trim removed 0 bases at V and 5 bases at J, leaving 1 base unmatched.

V gene TRBV21-1 combines with J gene TRBJ2-7; the table's D gene call, TRBD1, was not cross checked with the DNA. TRBV21-1 is given as a pseudogene. The CDR3 runs to 16 residues. The CDR3 protein is CASSFCRDRAIYEQYF. CDR3 nucleotide sequence: TGTGCCAGCAGCTTCTGCCGGGACAGAGCTATCTACGAGCAGTACTTC.

This clone ranks as medium-sized. This rearrangement joins TRBV10-3 to TRBJ2-2; TRBD1 aligns across 9 bases. Germline V gene data show CDR1 as ENHRY and CDR2 as SYGVKD. This CDR3 is 14 amino acids long. V lost 10 bases to trimming and J lost 5 bases; unmatched junction nucleotides: 8. CDR3 nucleotide sequence: TGTGCCACCCTTACCGGGACAGGGACCGGGGAGCTGTTTTTT. Translated: CATLTGTGTGELFF.

This clone was detected a few times. The rearrangement links TRBV10-2 to TRBJ1-4; no clear D. The CDR3 covers 11 residues. Trimming took 3 bases from V and 7 from J, leaving 3 bases between them. From germline, CDR1 is WSHSY and CDR2 SAAADI. Written as DNA, the CDR3 is TGCGCCAGCAGTGATAGTGAAAAACTGTTTTTT. Protein: CASSDSEKLFF.

This clone is categorized as medium-sized. This sequence joins TRBV5-4 and TRBJ1-2; D is ambiguous. Germline V gene lookup returns CDR1 SGHNT and CDR2 YYREEE (reference sequence). The length of the CDR3 is 11 residues. V was trimmed by 3 bases and J by 6 bases, leaving 6 bases between them. CDR3 bases: TGTGCCAGCAGCTCCCCCGATGGCTACACCTTC. Its translation is CASSSPDGYTF.

This clone was counted once. The chain joins TRBV7-9 to TRBJ1-1; TRBD1 might be the D (5 bases). The CDR3 has 11 residues. Germline-derived CDR1 and CDR2 are SEHNR and FQNEAQ (reference sequence). Trimming cost V 7 bases and J 7 bases, with 10 bases left between them. The CDR3 region has the DNA TGTGCCAGCACGGGGGGGGGTGAAGCTTTCTTT. It is translated as CASTGGGEAFF.

V is TRBV10-3 and J is TRBJ2-2; 9 bases are a match to TRBD1. V was pared by 7 bases and J by 4 bases, with 10 bases of the junction left unmatched. Germline CDR1 ENHRY, CDR2 SYGVKD. The CDR3 is made up of 16 amino acids. CDR3 region: CAITHRDRAVTGELFF. CDR3 sequence (DNA): TGTGCCATCACCCACCGGGACAGGGCGGTCACCGGGGAGCTGTTTTTT.

This clone was found a few times. The genes are TRBV12-5 and TRBJ2-7; the match to TRBD1 covers 7 bases. The V gene end was trimmed by 5 bases and the J gene end by 2 bases; junction bases not matched to a gene: 3. CDR3 length equals 13 residues. CDR1 and CDR2 (germline): LGHNT, FRNRAP. CDR3 sequence (DNA): TGTGCTAGTGGTCAAGGGACAGCCTACGAGCAGTACTTC. Protein product: CASGQGTAYEQYF.